This T cell receptor beta chain was observed in a study of blood T cell repertoires in COVID-19. Overall study context: Whether acute or convalescent, the COVID-19 samples came from the United States, Italy and Spain.

Those who participated ranged in age from about 18 to 89 years and resided in about two dozen US areas. Clones were read by immunoSEQ multiplex PCR, and TCRdb kept only the in-frame ones, dropping some. The table records approximately 300,000 clones, roughly 90% of them present only once. This CDR3 spans 17 amino acids. Trimming at V came to 1 base and at J to 2 bases, leaving 11 bases not matched to a gene. Germline lookup yields CDR1 SGHTA and CDR2 FQGTGA. The specimen sequenced was PBMCs or T cells enriched from blood (not recorded which). This TCR derives from a woman aged 25 to 45 who had recovered from COVID-19. The chain is built from TRBV7-3 and TRBJ2-7; 7 bases fit TRBD1. CDR3 sequence reads: CASSLNPITGAAYEQYF. CDR3 bases: TGTGCCAGCAGCTTAAACCCCATCACAGGGGCGGCCTACGAGCAGTACTTC.